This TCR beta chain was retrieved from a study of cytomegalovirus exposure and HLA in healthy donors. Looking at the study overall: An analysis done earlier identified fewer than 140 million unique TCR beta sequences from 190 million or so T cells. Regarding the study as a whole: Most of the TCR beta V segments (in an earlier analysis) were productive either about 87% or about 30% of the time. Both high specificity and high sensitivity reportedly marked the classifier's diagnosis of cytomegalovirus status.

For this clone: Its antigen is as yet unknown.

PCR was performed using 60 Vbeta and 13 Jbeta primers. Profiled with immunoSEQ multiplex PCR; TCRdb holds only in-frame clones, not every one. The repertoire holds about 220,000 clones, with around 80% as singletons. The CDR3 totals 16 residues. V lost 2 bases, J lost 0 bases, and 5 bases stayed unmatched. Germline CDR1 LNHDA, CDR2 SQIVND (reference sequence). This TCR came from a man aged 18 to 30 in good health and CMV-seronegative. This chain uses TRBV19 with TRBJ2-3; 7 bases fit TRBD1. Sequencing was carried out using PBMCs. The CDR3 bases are TGTGCCAGTAGTATACGGACAGGCACTAGCACAGATACGCAGTATTTT. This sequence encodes CASSIRTGTSTDTQYF.